This entry lists 32 T cell receptor beta chains sequenced from one sample in a study of T cell repertoires in cytomegalovirus infection. MiXCR, run by TCRdb on the reads, gives a single entry per CDR3 protein. The top ten hold about 25% of the sample, which has some 180,000 distinct CDR3 sequences, about a sixth seen once. Sequencing used CD8+ T cells from PBMCs. The source is a human donor in good health (CMV status not recorded). Some clones in this sample may be carry-over from other donors' samples.

The V call is TRBV19, the J call TRBJ1-5; 7 bases fit TRBD1. Germline V gene sequence: CDR1 LNHDA, CDR2 SQIVND (reference sequence). V shed 6 bases, J shed 1 base, and the junction held 9 bases outside the gene matches. There are 16 residues in the CDR3. CDR3 sequence (DNA): TGTGCCAGTAGCCAGATGAGGACAGGAAGCAATCAGCCCCAGCATTTT. As protein: CASSQMRTGSNQPQHF.

This clonotype came up a few times. This rearrangement joins TRBV7-2 to TRBJ2-5, with D possibly TRBD2 on 5 matching bases. The CDR3 consists of 17 residues. V lost 0 bases to trimming and J lost 4 bases, with 18 bases between them. CDR1 SGHTA and CDR2 FQGNSA come from the germline V gene. This CDR3 reads CASSLAPSEGIRETQYF. CDR3 coding DNA: TGTGCCAGCAGCTTAGCTCCCTCAGAGGGAATAAGAGAGACCCAGTACTTC.

This sequence joins TRBV12-3 or TRBV12-4 and TRBJ2-6, with D maybe TRBD1 (6 bases). V lost 6 bases and J 0 bases, leaving 24 bases between the germline ends. This CDR3 comprises 20 residues. CDR3 residues: CASSPPGVRGPFSGANVLTF. DNA of the CDR3: TGTGCCAGCAGCCCCCCCGGGGTCAGGGGCCCCTTCTCTGGGGCCAACGTCCTGACTTTC.

This clonotype has just a few counts. The DNA for the CDR3 is TGTGCCTGGAGGGACATCGACACAGATACGCAGTATTTT. This translates into CAWRDIDTDTQYF. The V gene is TRBV30, the J gene TRBJ2-3; the D gene is possibly TRBD1 (5 bases). Germline CDR1 and CDR2: GTSNPN and SVGIG (reference sequence). This CDR3 comprises 13 residues. V lost 3 bases and J 2 bases, leaving 9 bases between the germline ends.

The chain joins TRBV20-1 to TRBJ1-1, with D perhaps matching TRBD1 (6 bases). There are 16 residues in the CDR3. The germline V gene encodes CDR1 DFQATT and CDR2 SNEGSKA (reference sequence). The ends were cut back, 0 bases at V and 2 bases at J, with 16 bases in the middle. The CDR3 spells CSARDQQGPPNTEAFF. CDR3 coding DNA: TGCAGTGCTAGAGACCAACAGGGTCCCCCAAACACTGAAGCTTTCTTT.

This clonotype was observed a few times. The J gene is TRBJ1-3, the V gene TRBV7-2; no definite D call. The CDR3 is made up of 15 amino acids. CDR1 and CDR2 (germline): SGHTA, FQGNSA. V lost 6 bases and J lost 0, with 12 bases in between. CDR3 sequence reads: CASSYDKPSGNTIYF. Written as DNA, the CDR3 is TGTGCCAGCAGTTATGACAAACCCTCTGGAAACACCATATATTTT.

V is TRBV6-6 and J is TRBJ1-2; D gene uncertain. There are 15 residues in the CDR3. Trimming took 2 bases from V and 7 from J, leaving 17 bases between them. CDR1 is MNHNY, CDR2 SVGAGI, per germline (reference sequence). For the CDR3, the DNA is TGTGCCAGCAGTTACGACCCGGACGGGAGAAGTGGCTACACCTTC. Amino acid sequence: CASSYDPDGRSGYTF.

In its sample, this clonotype was seen a few times. V and J are TRBV19 and TRBJ1-5; D gene ambiguous. The CDR3 has 15 amino acids. Germline V gene sequence: CDR1 LNHDA, CDR2 SQIVND (reference sequence). The V gene lost 5 bases and the J gene lost 4 bases, with 15 bases spanning the gap. The DNA of the CDR3 is TGTGCCAGTAGTCCCCGGACGGAAGTTAATCAGCCCCAGCATTTT. Protein product: CASSPRTEVNQPQHF.

This clonotype was observed a few times. The CDR3 reads CASSLGVARAGQFF. The CDR3 coding sequence is TGTGCCAGCAGCTTAGGCGTTGCCCGGGCAGGGCAGTTCTTC. This chain connects TRBV7-8 to TRBJ2-1; no reliable D call. Trimming cost V 1 base and J 12 bases, with 16 bases left between them. The CDR3 has 14 amino acids. The germline CDR1 and CDR2 sequences are SGHVS and FQNEAQ.

The chain employs TRBV15 and TRBJ1-2; 10 nucleotides align to TRBD1. The CDR3 extends over 14 amino acids. J gave up 4 bases and V 4 bases, and 3 bases lay outside the gene matches. Germline lookup yields CDR1 LNHNV and CDR2 YYDKDF (reference sequence). The CDR3 DNA sequence: TGTGCCACCAGCACGCGACAGGGGGCCTATGGCTACACCTTC. Translated, it gives CATSTRQGAYGYTF.

The table lists this clonotype with many counts. CDR3 in amino acids: CASSPVTAQETQYF. DNA of the CDR3: TGTGCCAGCAGTCCGGTGACAGCCCAAGAGACCCAGTACTTC. J is TRBJ2-5 and V is TRBV6-2 or TRBV6-3, with a tentative D call TRBD1 (5 bases). Germline V gene data show CDR1 as MNHEY and CDR2 as SVGEGT. There are 14 residues in the CDR3. Trimming took off 5 bases at V and 1 base at J, with 11 bases between the two ends.

The chain recombines TRBV5-4 with TRBJ2-1; 10 positions agree with TRBD1. Germline V gene data show CDR1 as SGHNT and CDR2 as YYREEE (reference sequence). CDR3 length: 15 amino acids. V shed 4 bases and J 7 bases; nucleotides not matched to a gene: 8. The CDR3 coding sequence is TGTGCCAGCAGCCCGGACAGGGGGTTCGTAAATGAGCAGTTCTTC. Amino acid sequence: CASSPDRGFVNEQFF.

Note on this clonotype: The junction and the germline gene differ at one end; a read error may be behind it. This sequence joins TRBV6-2 or TRBV6-3 and TRBJ2-1, with D possibly matching TRBD1 (5 bases). The CDR3 sequence is 12 residues long. Germline V gene sequence: CDR1 MNHEY, CDR2 SVGEGT. The CDR3 here is CARSYQGRPQFF. CDR3 in DNA: TGTGCCCGCAGTTACCAGGGCAGGCCACAGTTCTTC.

The rearrangement joins TRBV12-3 or TRBV12-4 to TRBJ1-6, with a weak D call TRBD1 (6 bases). This CDR3 has 18 amino acids. Between the trimmed V and J ends, which lost 2 bases and 9 bases, there was a span of 23 bases. CDR3 sequence reads: CASSLSPTDMIGGSPLHF. The DNA of the CDR3 is TGTGCCAGCAGTTTATCCCCGACAGACATGATAGGGGGTTCACCCCTCCACTTT.

J is TRBJ2-7 and V is TRBV29-1, with a possible D match to TRBD2 (6 bases). Germline CDR1 and CDR2: SQVTM and ANQGSEA. The CDR3 is made up of 13 amino acids. Trimming left V 4 bases short and J 2 bases short, with 12 bases between. This chain's CDR3 is CSVGTGETYEQYF. The CDR3 bases are TGCAGCGTTGGGACGGGGGAGACCTACGAGCAGTACTTC.

The chain uses TRBV28 and TRBJ1-1; 8 bases match TRBD1. Per germline, CDR1 MDHEN and CDR2 SYDVKM. There are 17 residues in the CDR3. The V segment lost 6 bases and the J segment 6 bases; nucleotides outside the gene matches: 18. In DNA, the CDR3 is TGTGCCAGCAGCCTCGGACAGGGTTTAGTTTTAGGGGCTGAAGCTTTCTTT. As protein: CASSLGQGLVLGAEAFF.

CDR3 in amino acids: CASSAAGELLEQYF. The CDR3, as DNA: TGTGCCAGCAGTGCAGCAGGAGAGCTACTTGAGCAGTACTTC. The chain is built from TRBV6-2 or TRBV6-3 and TRBJ2-7; no clear D. The CDR3 has 14 residues. Trimming cost V 5 bases and J 7 bases, with 18 bases left between them. From germline, CDR1 is MNHEY and CDR2 SVGEGT.

This clonotype was detected a few times. The rearrangement joins TRBV6-8 to TRBJ2-7; TRBD2 might be the D (6 bases). The CDR3 is 15 residues long. Between the trimmed V and J ends, which lost 0 bases and 0 bases, there was a span of 9 bases. Germline V CDR1 and CDR2: MNHGY, SAAAGT. Here the CDR3 DNA reads TGTGCCAGCAGTTACTCGTGGGGACTCTCCTACGAGCAGTACTTC. Its protein product is CASSYSWGLSYEQYF.

This clonotype was counted a few times. The rearrangement joins TRBV5-1 to TRBJ2-1; 7 bases match TRBD1. This CDR3 contains 14 residues. Germline trimming cut 4 bases from V and 8 bases from J; bases unmatched to any gene: 9. Per the germline V gene, CDR1 is SGHRS and CDR2 is YFSETQ. CDR3 sequence: CASSPRTGLDEQFF. In DNA, the CDR3 is TGCGCCAGCAGCCCTAGGACAGGTCTCGATGAGCAGTTCTTC.

This clonotype appeared a few times. The gene calls are TRBV3-1 and TRBJ2-7; a weak D match, TRBD1 (6 bases). The CDR3 extends over 17 amino acids. Trimming left V 0 bases short and J 0 bases short, with 15 bases between. Germline CDR1 LGHDT, CDR2 YNNKEL (reference sequence). This CDR3 is CASSQERFGQSSYEQYF. The CDR3 DNA sequence: TGTGCCAGCAGCCAAGAGCGCTTCGGACAGAGCTCCTACGAGCAGTACTTC.

The chain recombines TRBV12-3 or TRBV12-4 with TRBJ1-6; unclear D gene. Trimming shortened V by 6 bases and J by 11 bases, and 14 bases separated the two germline ends. The CDR3 is 13 residues long. The CDR3 loop is CASRPSTATPLHF. The CDR3 DNA reads as TGTGCCAGCAGACCCTCGACGGCAACACCCCTCCACTTT.

The chain links TRBV7-9 to TRBJ2-5; 8 nucleotides align to TRBD1. CDR1 is SEHNR, CDR2 FQNEAQ, per germline (reference sequence). The CDR3 sequence is 15 residues long. Trimming removed 5 bases from V and 5 bases from J; junction bases left unmatched: 10. The CDR3: CASSTDRAGSETQYF. The CDR3 DNA reads as TGTGCCAGCAGCACGGACAGGGCTGGATCCGAGACCCAGTACTTC.

V and J are TRBV27 and TRBJ2-7, with D tentatively TRBD1 (6 bases). V was trimmed by 5 bases and J by 3 bases, leaving 23 bases between them. Germline CDR1 reads MNHEY; CDR2 reads SMNVEV (reference sequence). The CDR3 extends over 17 amino acids. The CDR3 is CASSPRAQGRLLYEQYF. The CDR3 DNA follows: TGTGCCAGCAGTCCAAGGGCACAGGGACGATTGCTCTACGAGCAGTACTTC.

This clonotype was observed a few times. The J gene is TRBJ1-2, the V gene TRBV9; maybe TRBD1 (5 bases). This CDR3 is 13 amino acids long. In germline, CDR1 is SGDLS, CDR2 YYNGEE. Trimming took off 0 bases at V and 6 bases at J, with 9 bases between the two ends. The CDR3 region is CASSVEAGNGYTF. DNA of the CDR3: TGTGCCAGCAGCGTAGAGGCAGGGAATGGCTACACCTTC.

The CDR3 region is CAISESVADVEYF. CDR3 nucleotides: TGTGCCATCAGTGAGTCGGTCGCGGACGTGGAGTACTTC. The chain joins TRBV10-3 to TRBJ2-7; no clear D gene. Germline loops: CDR1 ENHRY, CDR2 SYGVKD. The CDR3 runs 13 residues. Between the trimmed V and J ends, which lost 0 bases and 11 bases, there was a span of 14 bases.

The chain combines TRBV4-2 with TRBJ2-7, with unresolved D. CDR1 and CDR2 (germline): LGHNA, YNFKEQ. V lost 4 bases and J 5 bases, leaving 12 bases between the germline ends. The CDR3 runs to 13 residues. In nucleotides, the CDR3 is TGTGCCAGCAGCCTCGCAAGAACCGACGAGCAGTACTTC. This encodes CASSLARTDEQYF.

The V gene is TRBV7-8, the J gene TRBJ2-3, with no clear D. The CDR3 is made up of 14 amino acids. V was shortened by 1 base and J by 4 bases, with 9 bases between the two germline ends. Germline lookup yields CDR1 SGHVS and CDR2 FQNEAQ. This chain's CDR3 is CASSLGGPPDTQYF. In DNA form, the CDR3 reads TGTGCCAGCAGCTTAGGAGGCCCCCCAGATACGCAGTATTTT.

This chain links TRBV28 with TRBJ2-3; the D gene is possibly TRBD1 (6 bases). The CDR3 has 17 residues. CDR1 and CDR2 (germline): MDHEN, SYDVKM. V was shortened by 5 bases and J by 0 bases, with 18 bases between the two germline ends. The CDR3 is CASSPHWDTTSTDTQYF. The CDR3 region has the DNA TGTGCCAGCAGTCCCCATTGGGACACCACTAGCACAGATACGCAGTATTTT.

The J gene is TRBJ2-7, the V gene TRBV20-1; D uncertain. The CDR3 loop spans 13 amino acids. Looked up from germline, CDR1 is DFQATT and CDR2 is SNEGSKA (reference sequence). V lost 2 bases and J lost 2, with 10 bases in between. The CDR3: CSARPFDTYEQYF. The CDR3 DNA reads as TGCAGTGCTAGACCCTTTGACACCTACGAGCAGTACTTC.

CDR3 in amino acids: CASSEYQEQETQYF. The CDR3 bases are TGTGCCAGCAGTGAATACCAGGAACAAGAGACCCAGTACTTC. The chain links TRBV25-1 to TRBJ2-5; no firm D call. The germline V and J ends were trimmed by 0 bases and 2 bases, with 7 bases remaining between them. CDR1 is MGHDK, CDR2 SYGVNS, per germline. This CDR3 is 14 amino acids long.

This chain joins TRBV10-3 and TRBJ2-1; possible D gene TRBD2, 7 bases. Deletions cut 1 base from V and 8 bases from J, with 12 bases between. The CDR3 runs 14 residues. Germline-derived CDR1 and CDR2 are ENHRY and SYGVKD. The CDR3: CAISELGGADEQFF. The CDR3, as DNA: TGTGCCATCAGTGAGTTGGGGGGGGCCGATGAGCAGTTCTTC.

This clonotype was counted only a few times. The chain is built from TRBV11-1 and TRBJ2-1; the D call may be TRBD1 or TRBD2 (6 bases each). Germline V lookup: CDR1 SGHAT, CDR2 FQDESV (reference sequence). The CDR3 runs to 15 residues. V lost 2 bases and J 6 bases, leaving 14 bases between the germline ends. DNA of the CDR3: TGTGCCAGCAGCTTATCGAGGGGGGCCCGCAATGAGCAGTTCTTC. Translation gives CASSLSRGARNEQFF.